One T cell receptor (beta chain) is described in this entry. This sample is part of a study of blood T cell repertoires in COVID-19. Produced via immunoSEQ multiplex PCR; TCRdb's table is partial and in-frame only. Seen here are about 250,000 clones, roughly 80% observed once, and the top ten hold around 5%. Sequencing was done on a sample of PBMCs or T cells enriched from blood (not recorded which). The source of this sequence is a man in his forties or fifties who had been exposed to COVID-19.

The CDR3 region is CASSLGNSYEQYF. The CDR3 nucleotides read TGTGCCAGCAGCTTGGGTAACTCCTACGAGCAGTACTTC. The J gene is TRBJ2-7, the V gene TRBV5-6; D gene uncertain. CDR3 length: 13 residues. CDR1 and CDR2 from the germline V gene are SGHDT and YYEEEE. Trimming removed 0 bases at V and 0 bases at J, with 4 bases between.